Listed below are T cell receptor beta chains from one sample, sequenced in a study of T-cell memory formation after mild COVID-19. TCRdb ran MiXCR on the 5' RACE reads and lists one entry per CDR3 protein. The data show around 320,000 distinct CDR3 sequences, roughly an eighth seen once. The source material was PBMCs or a T cell subset sorted from them (not recorded which). These receptors all come from a man younger than 35 who had mild COVID-19 (a few samples of this study predate the infection). Cell type and time point are not known. Both conserved end residues are part of each CDR3. A D gene is named only where the DNA matches it firmly. The listing skips clone size in some rows; elsewhere it reads once, few, many or a size class.

>TRBV7-9|.|TRBJ1-1|many
CASTIVLTEAFF
TGTGCCAGCACCATCGTACTCACTGAAGCTTTCTTT
>TRBV5-1|TRBD1|TRBJ1-2|.
CASSLGQGSGGYTF
TGCGCCAGCAGCCTAGGACAGGGTTCGGGTGGCTACACCTTC
>TRBV5-1|TRBD1|TRBJ2-3|few
CASRTGGSDTQYF
TGCGCCAGTCGGACAGGGGGCTCAGATACGCAGTATTTT
>TRBV6-6|.|TRBJ2-1|.
CASSSVSYNEQFF
TGTGCCAGCAGTTCAGTCTCCTACAATGAGCAGTTCTTC
>TRBV12-3/TRBV12-4|.|TRBJ2-1|.
CASTASAYNEQFF
TGTGCCAGCACCGCGAGCGCCTACAATGAGCAGTTCTTC
>TRBV5-5|.|TRBJ2-3|few
CASGFLSELSTDTQYF
TGTGCCAGCGGCTTTTTGTCGGAGCTTAGCACAGATACGCAGTATTTT
>TRBV7-3|TRBD1|TRBJ2-3|many
CASSLTRDSPDTQYF
TGTGCCAGCAGCTTAACTCGGGACAGCCCAGATACGCAGTATTTT
>TRBV7-2|.|TRBJ2-1|.
CASSRAGASYNEQFF
TGTGCCAGCAGCCGGGCAGGTGCCTCCTACAATGAGCAGTTCTTC
>TRBV5-1|.|TRBJ1-4|.
CASSSRRQNEKLFF
TGCGCCAGCAGCTCAAGGAGACAGAATGAAAAACTGTTTTTT
>TRBV4-3|.|TRBJ2-5|.
CASSQAAGWGETQYF
TGCGCCAGCAGCCAAGCTGCGGGGTGGGGAGAGACCCAGTACTTC
>TRBV29-1|.|TRBJ2-2|few
CSAGWQNTGELFF
TGCAGCGCAGGCTGGCAGAACACCGGGGAGCTGTTTTTT
>TRBV28|.|TRBJ2-3|.
CASSFHVGSTDTQYF
TGTGCCAGCAGTTTTCACGTTGGAAGCACAGATACGCAGTATTTT
>TRBV29-1|TRBD1|TRBJ2-3|few
CSVWDREYTDTQYF
TGCAGCGTTTGGGACAGGGAGTACACAGATACGCAGTATTTT
>TRBV5-1|TRBD2|TRBJ2-5|.
CASNPGGPGETQYF
TGCGCCAGCAACCCGGGGGGGCCGGGAGAGACCCAGTACTTC
>TRBV12-3/TRBV12-4|TRBD1|TRBJ1-5|many
CASRGQGDNQPQHF
TGTGCCAGCAGGGGACAGGGGGACAATCAGCCCCAGCATTTT
>TRBV4-1|TRBD2|TRBJ2-1|few
CASSRYSGGAGSEQFF
TGCGCCAGCAGCCGGTATAGCGGGGGGGCCGGTAGTGAGCAGTTCTTC
>TRBV7-9|.|TRBJ2-7|few
CASSLGGRGREQYF
TGTGCCAGCAGCTTAGGTGGCAGGGGTCGGGAGCAGTACTTC
>TRBV7-9|.|TRBJ2-7|few
CASSLVWSSYEQYF
TGTGCCAGCAGCTTAGTATGGAGCTCCTACGAGCAGTACTTC
>TRBV10-3|TRBD1|TRBJ2-5|few
CAISESGQKETQYF
TGTGCCATCAGTGAGTCGGGACAGAAAGAGACCCAGTACTTC
>TRBV6-4|.|TRBJ2-3|few
CASSDGERVTDTQYF
TGTGCCAGCAGTGACGGGGAGCGGGTCACAGATACGCAGTATTTT
>TRBV29-1|.|TRBJ1-2|many
CSVAISYYGYTF
TGCAGCGTTGCTATAAGCTACTATGGCTACACCTTC
>TRBV12-3/TRBV12-4|.|TRBJ1-2|.
CASSLEGLRGDGYTF
TGTGCCAGCAGTTTAGAGGGGCTGAGGGGCGATGGCTACACCTTC
>TRBV20-1|.|TRBJ1-2|.
CSARWPTLRAAGYTF
TGCAGTGCTAGATGGCCCACCCTCAGGGCGGCTGGCTACACCTTC
>TRBV4-1|TRBD1|TRBJ2-5|.
CASSPLRTGEETQYF
TGCGCCAGCAGCCCTCTTCGGACAGGGGAAGAGACCCAGTACTTC
>TRBV7-3|.|TRBJ2-2|.
CASSLGYTMRTGELFF
TGTGCCAGCAGCTTAGGGTACACCATGAGGACCGGGGAGCTGTTTTTT
>TRBV7-9|.|TRBJ2-6|many
CASSLQGLSGANVLTF
TGTGCCAGCAGCTTACAGGGCCTCTCTGGGGCCAACGTCCTGACTTTC
>TRBV7-9|TRBD2|TRBJ2-3|few
CASRPRAGGLTDTQYF
TGTGCCAGCAGGCCTCGGGCGGGGGGACTCACAGATACGCAGTATTTT
>TRBV7-2|.|TRBJ2-7|many
CASSLRRDYEQYF
TGTGCCAGCAGCTTACGCAGGGACTACGAGCAGTACTTC
>TRBV27|TRBD1|TRBJ2-1|few
CASSSRTGGNEQFF
TGTGCCAGCAGCAGCCGGACAGGGGGCAATGAGCAGTTCTTC
>TRBV6-6|TRBD2|TRBJ2-5|.
CASSPAAGGQETQYF
TGTGCCAGCAGCCCTGCGGCGGGGGGGCAAGAGACCCAGTACTTC